A single sample is the source of the 32 T cell receptor beta chains below, sequenced in a study of blood T cells in healthy people across ages. A second PCR, run for roughly 7 to 12 cycles, used a sample-barcoded 5' primer plus a J-beta primer mix. TCRdb called the 5' RACE reads again in MiXCR, with one record for every CDR3 protein. The sample yields 600,000 to 800,000 distinct CDR3 sequences, approximately 52% seen once. The sample taken for sequencing was blood. These receptor sequences come from a woman aged 80 or older in good health.

There are many counts of this clonotype. This rearrangement joins TRBV7-9 to TRBJ1-1, with a weak D call TRBD1 (5 bases). This CDR3 is 13 amino acids long. V was shortened by 4 bases and J by 4 bases, with 10 bases between the two germline ends. The germline V gene encodes CDR1 SEHNR and CDR2 FQNEAQ (reference sequence). For the CDR3, the DNA is TGTGCCAGCAGCTCTCAGGGAGGCACTGAAGCTTTCTTT. It encodes CASSSQGGTEAFF. The full variable domain, with the rest looked up from reference TRBV7-9 and TRBJ1-1, is DTGVSQNPRHKITKRGQNVTFRCDPISEHNRLYWYRQTLGQGPEFLTYFQNEAQLEKSRLLSDRFSAERPKGSFSTLEIQRTEQGDSAMYLCASSSQGGTEAFFGQGTRLTVV.

Of note for this clonotype: A read error may account for a junction end that differs from germline. The chain employs TRBV12-3 or TRBV12-4 and TRBJ2-3; D gene unclear. The CDR3 contains 11 residues. The CDR3, as DNA: TGTGCCAGCGGAAGGGAAGATGCGCAGTATTTT. Residues: CASGREDAQYF.

Note on this clonotype: A much more abundant neighbour one base away suggests this may be a read error. V is TRBV12-3 or TRBV12-4 and J is TRBJ2-7; TRBD1 might be the D (5 bases). The J call is doubtful: the DNA matches TRBJ2-5 better. CDR3 length equals 14 residues. CDR3 in amino acids: CASSAIGQRETQYF. The CDR3 coding sequence is TGTGCCAGCAGTGCCATCGGACAAAGAGAGACCCAGTACTTC.

CDR3 sequence: CASSGPLKQGIFGEQYF. CDR3 sequence (DNA): TGTGCCAGCAGCGGACCCCTAAAGCAGGGGATTTTTGGCGAGCAGTACTTC. This sequence joins TRBV9 and TRBJ2-4, with a weak D call TRBD1 (6 bases). The J call could be wrong; TRBJ2-7 is a better fit for the DNA end. Germline V CDR1 and CDR2: SGDLS, YYNGEE. The CDR3 length is 17 residues.

This clonotype was seen once. The rearrangement links TRBV29-1 to TRBJ1-2; no reliable D call. The CDR3 spans 13 residues. Trimming left V 2 bases short and J 4 bases short, with 11 bases between. Germline V lookup: CDR1 SQVTM, CDR2 ANQGSEA. This CDR3 reads CSVETRQSYGYTF. CDR3 DNA: TGCAGCGTTGAAACGCGGCAGTCCTATGGCTACACCTTC.

The chain combines TRBV4-2 with TRBJ1-2; TRBD1 agrees at 7 bases. V was clipped by 0 bases and J by 6 bases; unmatched bases: 7. This CDR3 is built from 15 residues. Per the germline V gene, CDR1 is LGHNA and CDR2 is YNFKEQ. CDR3 sequence: CASSQERGRGDGYTF. In DNA, the CDR3 is TGTGCCAGCAGCCAAGAACGGGGCAGGGGGGATGGCTACACCTTC.

CDR3 DNA: TGCAGCGTACAACGGGGGACCTCCTACGAGCAGTACTTC. It specifies CSVQRGTSYEQYF. The chain combines TRBV29-1 with TRBJ2-7, with TRBD2 as a possible D gene (6 bases). Germline V CDR1 and CDR2: SQVTM, ANQGSEA. Trimming shortened V by 6 bases and J by 0 bases, and 12 bases separated the two germline ends. The CDR3 consists of 13 residues.

The chain uses TRBV6-1 and TRBJ2-4; tentative D call: TRBD1 (6 bases). Gene TRBJ2-5 matches the end of the DNA better, so the J call may be wrong. Germline CDR1 is MNHNS and CDR2 is SASEGT. The CDR3 has 15 amino acids. Here the CDR3 DNA reads TGTGCCAGCAGTGGGAAAACAGGGAACCAAGAGACCCAGTACTTC. Translating it yields CASSGKTGNQETQYF.

The V gene is TRBV4-1, the J gene TRBJ2-5, with TRBD2 matching 10 bases. CDR1 MGHRA and CDR2 YSYEKL come from the germline V gene. The CDR3 contains 15 residues. V lost 1 base to trimming and J lost 5 bases; unmatched junction nucleotides: 4. In nucleotides, the CDR3 is TGCGCCAGCAGCCAAGTCGGACTAGCGGCGGAGACCCAGTACTTC. Encoded protein: CASSQVGLAAETQYF.

Remarks on this clonotype: Just one base apart from a much larger clone, this may be a read error. This rearrangement joins TRBV7-2 to TRBJ2-1, with TRBD1 matching over 7 bases. CDR1 and CDR2 (germline): SGHTA, FQGNSA. The CDR3 has 15 residues. CDR3 in amino acids: CVSSLRQGNGNEQFF. The CDR3 region has the DNA TGTGTCAGCAGCTTGAGACAGGGAAACGGCAATGAGCAGTTCTTC.

This clonotype showed up many times. The V gene is TRBV7-2, the J gene TRBJ2-1; D assignment may be TRBD1 or TRBD2 (5 bases each). This CDR3 comprises 14 residues. Germline lookup yields CDR1 SGHTA and CDR2 FQGNSA. V dropped 3 bases and J dropped 8 bases, with 14 bases sitting between them. In DNA, the CDR3 is TGTGCCAGCAGCTTTACTAGGGGTGATGATGAGCAGTTCTTC. Translating it yields CASSFTRGDDEQFF.

In the case of this clonotype: The junction departs from the called germline gene at one end, perhaps through a read error. The chain joins TRBV18 to TRBJ1-5; maybe TRBD1 (5 bases). CDR1 and CDR2 from the germline V gene are KGHSH and LQKENI. There are 14 residues in the CDR3. The CDR3 coding sequence is TGTGCCGGCTCACCAGGGAGGGTCAATCAGCCCCAGCATTTT. Translating it yields CAGSPGRVNQPQHF.

The chain is built from TRBV7-2 and TRBJ2-5; D is perhaps TRBD1 or TRBD2 (5 bases each). This CDR3 is 16 amino acids long. V shed 5 bases and J shed 11 bases, with 27 bases lying between them. CDR1 is SGHTA and CDR2 is FQGNSA in the germline V gene. The CDR3 DNA is TGTGCCAGCAGCCCCTCCGGGCCCCCAGGGACGTGGGAGCAGTACTTC. This translates into CASSPSGPPGTWEQYF.

A word on this clonotype: It may be a read error: a sequence one base away is much more abundant. This sequence joins TRBV12-3 or TRBV12-4 and TRBJ1-2; no clear D. The CDR3 consists of 13 residues. The CDR3 region is CASSRHGNYSYTF. The CDR3, as DNA: TGTGCCAGCAGTCGACATGGAAACTATAGCTACACCTTC.

This chain links TRBV20-1 with TRBJ2-1, with 11 bases identical to TRBD2. Germline-derived CDR1 and CDR2 are DFQATT and SNEGSKA (reference sequence). The ends lost 0 bases at V and 8 bases at J; junction bases unmatched: 21. The CDR3 consists of 20 residues. The CDR3 coding sequence is TGCAGTGCTAGAGATCAACGACTAGCGGGATCTTCAGCCCCTTTGGATGAGCAGTTCTTC. Its translation is CSARDQRLAGSSAPLDEQFF.

In regard to this clonotype: A much larger clone differs by one base, so this may be a read error. This rearrangement joins TRBV2 to TRBJ2-1, with TRBD1 matching over 7 bases. Germline assignment: CDR1 SNHLY and CDR2 FYNNEI. This CDR3 is built from 13 residues. The CDR3 spells CASRDSPYNERFF. DNA of the CDR3: TGTGCCAGTAGGGACAGCCCCTACAATGAGCGGTTCTTC.

This clonotype showed up just a few times. V usage is TRBV7-2 and J usage is TRBJ2-3; the match to TRBD2 covers 11 bases. This CDR3 spans 13 amino acids. Germline V gene data show CDR1 as SGHTA and CDR2 as FQGNSA. The V segment lost 5 bases and the J segment 8 bases; nucleotides outside the gene matches: 3. In DNA form, the CDR3 reads TGTGCCAGCAGCGCACTAGCGGGGGCTACGCAGTATTTT. Its protein product is CASSALAGATQYF.

This clonotype has ten or more counts. V gene TRBV20-1 combines with J gene TRBJ2-1; D may be TRBD2 (5 bases). The CDR3 is made up of 13 amino acids. Trimming shortened V by 5 bases and J by 0 bases, and 8 bases separated the two germline ends. Germline values: CDR1 DFQATT, CDR2 SNEGSKA (reference sequence). This CDR3 reads CSAARDSYNEQFF. CDR3 bases: TGCAGTGCTGCCCGGGACTCCTACAATGAGCAGTTCTTC.

Remarks on this clonotype: A single base separates this from a much larger clone, so it may be a read error. The V call is TRBV9, the J call TRBJ2-1; weak D call: TRBD2 (7 bases). V shed 7 bases and J shed 5 bases, with 25 bases lying between them. Germline V lookup: CDR1 SGDLS, CDR2 YYNGEE. The CDR3 totals 17 residues. The CDR3 sequence: CASGPLPGRGHHNEQFF. The CDR3, as DNA: TGTGCCAGCGGCCCTCTTCCTGGGCGGGGGCACCACAATGAGCAGTTCTTC.

The chain has TRBV6-6 and TRBJ2-1, with TRBD2 identical over 7 bases. This CDR3 region has 14 residues. Trimming removed 7 bases from V and 3 bases from J; junction bases left unmatched: 6. Germline CDR1 and CDR2: MNHNY and SVGAGI (reference sequence). CDR3 in amino acids: CASTPKRGYNEQFF. The CDR3 nucleotides read TGTGCCAGCACCCCAAAGCGGGGCTACAATGAGCAGTTCTTC.

This clonotype has at least ten counts. The chain couples TRBV7-2 to TRBJ2-4; a weak D match, TRBD1 (6 bases). Trimming left V 5 bases short and J 1 base short, with 9 bases between. The CDR3 has 14 amino acids. Germline-derived CDR1 and CDR2 are SGHTA and FQGNSA. The DNA for the CDR3 is TGTGCCAGCAGCCAAGACAGGGCCAAAAACATTCAGTACTTC. It codes for CASSQDRAKNIQYF.

This clonotype has a count of ten or more. The chain recombines TRBV7-9 with TRBJ2-1; 9 bases map to TRBD2. V shed 2 bases and J 9 bases; nucleotides not matched to a gene: 5. This CDR3 has 14 residues. Germline V gives CDR1 SEHNR, CDR2 FQNEAQ (reference sequence). Here the CDR3 reads CASSLSLAGFEQFF. CDR3 DNA sequence: TGTGCCAGCAGCTTAAGTCTAGCGGGGTTTGAGCAGTTCTTC.

The table lists this clonotype with a count of one. The V call is TRBV25-1, the J call TRBJ2-5, with D perhaps matching TRBD1 (6 bases). Germline V gene data show CDR1 as MGHDK and CDR2 as SYGVNS. V was shortened by 2 bases and J by 6 bases, with 13 bases between the two germline ends. CDR3 length: 14 amino acids. CDR3 sequence: CASSEPGRDKTQYF. CDR3 bases: TGTGCCAGCAGTGAACCCGGACGGGACAAGACCCAGTACTTC.

DNA of the CDR3: TGTGCCAGCAGTTTGGGGCAGATCCCCTACAATGAGCAGTTCTTC. This gives the protein CASSLGQIPYNEQFF. The chain recombines TRBV12-3 or TRBV12-4 with TRBJ2-1; D possibly corresponds to TRBD1 (5 bases). This CDR3 region has 15 residues. Trimming shortened V by 3 bases and J by 2 bases, and 11 bases separated the two germline ends.

This chain links TRBV9 with TRBJ2-7; weak D call: TRBD2 (5 bases). TRBJ2-5 explains the end of the DNA better; the J call may be wrong. Germline-derived CDR1 and CDR2 are SGDLS and YYNGEE. CDR3 length: 14 amino acids. The CDR3 coding sequence is TGTGCCAGCAGCGTAGGGTATGGGGAGGAGACCCAGTACTTC. This sequence encodes CASSVGYGEETQYF.

This chain uses TRBV3-1 with TRBJ1-5, with D uncertain. Looked up from germline, CDR1 is LGHDT and CDR2 is YNNKEL (reference sequence). This CDR3 is built from 13 residues. The V gene lost 2 bases and the J gene lost 4 bases, with 6 bases spanning the gap. The CDR3 nucleotides are TGTGCCAGCAGCCAAATACGGAATCAGCCCCAGCATTTT. It translates to CASSQIRNQPQHF. The full variable domain, completed using reference TRBV3-1 and TRBJ1-5, is DTAVSQTPKYLVTQMGNDKSIKCEQNLGHDTMYWYKQDSKKFLKIMFSYNNKELIINETVPNRFSPKSPDKAHLNLHINSLELGDSAVYFCASSQIRNQPQHFGDGTRLSIL.

The genes are TRBV4-2 and TRBJ2-1, with TRBD1 matching 8 bases. The germline V gene encodes CDR1 LGHNA and CDR2 YNFKEQ. The CDR3 spans 17 residues. Unmatched junction bases numbered 7, after V lost 3 bases and J lost 0 bases. In DNA form, the CDR3 reads TGTGCCAGCAGCCAGAGCTTAGGACAGGGCTCCTACAATGAGCAGTTCTTC. Translation: CASSQSLGQGSYNEQFF.

The chain joins TRBV15 to TRBJ1-2, with a weak D call TRBD1 (6 bases). The germline V gene encodes CDR1 LNHNV and CDR2 YYDKDF (reference sequence). V was clipped by 2 bases and J by 7 bases, with 11 bases between them. This CDR3 has 13 amino acids. The CDR3 nucleotides read TGTGCCACCAGCAGATTACAGGGTCCTGGCTACACCTTC. This codes for CATSRLQGPGYTF.

This clonotype was seen many times. DNA for the CDR3: TGTGCCAGCAACAGGGGAAGCTATAATTCACCCCTCCACTTT. This encodes CASNRGSYNSPLHF. The genes are TRBV7-9 and TRBJ1-6, with TRBD1 identical over 7 bases. The germline CDR1 and CDR2 sequences are SEHNR and FQNEAQ (reference sequence). Losses at the gene ends were 7 bases for V and 3 bases for J; bases not matched to a gene: 3. This CDR3 comprises 14 residues.

This clonotype was seen at least ten times. This chain connects TRBV2 to TRBJ1-5; 11 bases align to TRBD1. Germline CDR1 and CDR2: SNHLY and FYNNEI. This CDR3 is 16 amino acids long. J was trimmed by 10 bases and V by 5 bases; bases with no gene match: 13. CDR3 amino acids: CASSQMGTGGGSPQHF. In nucleotides, the CDR3 is TGTGCCAGCAGTCAAATGGGGACAGGGGGGGGATCTCCCCAGCATTTT.

The table lists this clonotype with many counts. V usage is TRBV27 and J usage is TRBJ2-7; tentatively, D is TRBD2 (6 bases). Germline-derived CDR1 and CDR2 are MNHEY and SMNVEV (reference sequence). There are 16 residues in the CDR3. V was shortened by 2 bases and J by 0 bases, with 14 bases between the two germline ends. In DNA form, the CDR3 reads TGTGCCAGCAGTTTAGACGGGACTCACAGCTCCTACGAGCAGTACTTC. Translation: CASSLDGTHSSYEQYF.

The CDR3, as DNA: TGTGCCAGCAGTCAACAGGGGACTCTTAGGGATACGCAGTATTTT. It yields the protein CASSQQGTLRDTQYF. The rearrangement joins TRBV12-3 or TRBV12-4 to TRBJ2-3, with a tentative D call TRBD1 (7 bases). The CDR3 sequence is 15 residues long. V was trimmed by 5 bases and J by 6 bases, leaving 18 bases between them.